This entry features one T cell receptor (beta chain) sequence. No antigen is known for it. UMIs and sample barcodes were carried by the TCR alpha and TCR beta cDNA libraries that 5'RACE produced using constant-segment primers. TCRdb redid the calling of the 5' RACE reads with MiXCR, one entry per CDR3 protein. The profile shows roughly 400,000 distinct CDR3 sequences, around 24% of them singletons. CDR1 is SGHAT and CDR2 is FQNNGV in the germline V gene. Trimming cost V 3 bases and J 1 base, with 10 bases left between them. The CDR3 has 14 residues. This sample is part of a study of T-cell memory formation after mild COVID-19. About the research overall: Largely, TCR clusters stayed within a single donor.

Overall study findings and caveats: CD4/CD8 balance held among clones contracting day 15 to 85, and later expanders leaned CD4+.

This sequence joins TRBV11-2 and TRBJ2-7, with a possible D match to TRBD2 (6 bases). Sequencing was done on a sample of PBMCs or a T cell subset sorted from them (not recorded which). The TCR sequence derives from an adult woman who had mild COVID-19 (a few samples of this study predate the infection). Cell type and time point are not known. The CDR3 region has the DNA TGTGCCAGCAGCTTCGGGACTTTTTCCTACGAGCAGTACTTC. This sequence encodes CASSFGTFSYEQYF.